A single sample is the source of the 19 T cell receptor beta chains below, sequenced in a study of long-term antiretroviral therapy in people with HIV. The assay, immunoSEQ v3.0, was run at survey level. Here immunoSEQ multiplex PCR was the method, and the copy in TCRdb shows in-frame clones only, minus some. The top ten hold around 7.9% of the sample, which has 25,000 to 35,000 clones, 95% seen once. Material: unsorted PBMCs, obtained 5.3 years after starting antiretroviral therapy. These receptors came from a young man with HIV.

V is TRBV27 and J is TRBJ1-1; no clear D. Deletions cut 6 bases from V and 1 base from J, with 3 bases between. CDR1 MNHEY and CDR2 SMNVEV come from the germline V gene (reference sequence). The CDR3 is 11 residues long. CDR3 coding DNA: TGTGCCAGCAGGGCGAACACTGAAGCTTTCTTT. Its protein product is CASRANTEAFF.

V usage is TRBV7-2 and J usage is TRBJ2-3; 12 bases align to TRBD2. The V and J ends lost 1 base and 5 bases, in that order; junction bases with no gene match: 10. The CDR3 runs to 18 residues. Germline CDR1 and CDR2: SGHTA and FQGNSA. CDR3 sequence reads: CASSLGGGASGRGDTQYF. The DNA for the CDR3 is TGTGCCAGCAGCTTAGGGGGAGGGGCTAGCGGGAGGGGAGATACGCAGTATTTT.

The chain recombines TRBV5-4 with TRBJ1-2, with D possibly being TRBD1 (5 bases). Germline loops: CDR1 SGHNT, CDR2 YYREEE (reference sequence). CDR3 size: 13 residues. Trimming cost V 4 bases and J 8 bases, with 15 bases left between them. The CDR3 sequence: CASSRWGGEGYTF. The CDR3 nucleotides read TGTGCCAGCAGCCGGTGGGGCGGGGAAGGCTACACCTTC.

The V and J genes are TRBV19 and TRBJ2-7, with D possibly being TRBD1 or TRBD2 (5 bases each). The CDR3 contains 13 residues. V lost 10 bases, J lost 0 bases, and 13 bases lay in between. CDR1 LNHDA and CDR2 SQIVND come from the germline V gene (reference sequence). The CDR3: CATAGTVSYEQYF. The DNA of the CDR3 is TGTGCCACCGCCGGGACGGTCTCCTACGAGCAGTACTTC.

The genes are TRBV28 and TRBJ2-5; D might be TRBD2 (6 bases). The CDR3 is made up of 13 amino acids. Trimming took 3 bases from V and 5 from J, leaving 10 bases between them. CDR1 MDHEN and CDR2 SYDVKM come from the germline V gene. CDR3 nucleotides: TGTGCCAGCAGTTTCGGGGGATTCGAGACCCAGTACTTC. Encoded protein: CASSFGGFETQYF.

This chain joins TRBV7-3 and TRBJ2-4; 7 nucleotides match TRBD2. CDR3 length: 15 amino acids. V trimming: 2 bases; J trimming: 8 bases; junction bases outside the gene matches: 9. Per the germline V gene, CDR1 is SGHTA and CDR2 is FQGTGA. CDR3 protein: CASSLVGGNGDIQYF. The DNA for the CDR3 is TGTGCCAGCAGCTTAGTGGGGGGGAACGGGGACATTCAGTACTTC.

This chain connects TRBV9 to TRBJ1-1, with D unclear. V shed 0 bases and J shed 0 bases, with 12 bases lying between them. The CDR3 length is 16 residues. Per germline, CDR1 SGDLS and CDR2 YYNGEE. CDR3 loop: CASSVVLEGMNTEAFF. As DNA, the CDR3 is TGTGCCAGCAGCGTAGTGCTGGAGGGAATGAACACTGAAGCTTTCTTT.

The chain uses TRBV5-1 and TRBJ2-7; D may be TRBD2 (6 bases). Germline V gene lookup returns CDR1 SGHRS and CDR2 YFSETQ. Trimming removed 3 bases from V and 1 base from J, with 14 bases in between. This CDR3 has 15 amino acids. CDR3 DNA sequence: TGCGCCAGCAGCTCAAGCGGGCAAATATCCTACGAGCAGTACTTC. Translating gives CASSSSGQISYEQYF.

This sequence joins TRBV10-3 and TRBJ1-4; possibly TRBD1 for D (5 bases). The CDR3 runs 14 residues. The V gene's germline CDR1 is ENHRY and CDR2 SYGVKD. Trimming left V 8 bases short and J 4 bases short, with 14 bases between. The CDR3 sequence is CAIGGRTNNEKLFF. In nucleotides, the CDR3 is TGTGCCATCGGGGGAAGGACAAATAATGAAAAACTGTTTTTT.

CDR3 DNA: TGTGCCAGCACAAACTCGCCCCGGGCAGATACGCAGTATTTT. Translation gives CASTNSPRADTQYF. The rearrangement links TRBV5-4 to TRBJ2-3; D not certain. CDR3 length equals 14 residues. V lost 6 bases and J 4 bases, leaving 15 bases between the germline ends. Germline V gene sequence: CDR1 SGHNT, CDR2 YYREEE (reference sequence).

The CDR3 DNA is TGCGCCAGCAGCAAGGACAGGGTGGGCCAAGAGACCCAGTACTTC. Its protein is CASSKDRVGQETQYF. The chain combines TRBV5-1 with TRBJ2-5; TRBD1 aligns across 8 bases. The CDR3 covers 15 residues. Germline V gene lookup returns CDR1 SGHRS and CDR2 YFSETQ. V lost 4 bases and J lost 1; bases outside the gene matches: 6.

The chain employs TRBV4-3 and TRBJ2-7, with D possibly matching TRBD2 (5 bases). CDR1 LGHNA and CDR2 YSLEER come from the germline V gene. The CDR3 contains 16 residues. V was cut by 0 bases and J by 3 bases, with 15 bases left in between. CDR3: CASSQDETSEDYEQYF. The CDR3 nucleotides read TGCGCCAGCAGCCAAGATGAAACTTCGGAGGACTACGAGCAGTACTTC.

This chain's CDR3 is CASSLGVNYGYTF. CDR3 coding DNA: TGTGCCAGCAGCTTGGGGGTTAACTATGGCTACACCTTC. The genes are TRBV11-2 and TRBJ1-2; possibly TRBD1 for D (5 bases). This CDR3 is built from 13 residues. Germline V CDR1 and CDR2: SGHAT, FQNNGV. V lost 3 bases, J lost 1 base, and 6 bases lay in between.

The chain links TRBV27 to TRBJ2-7; tentative D call: TRBD1 (6 bases). V was clipped by 4 bases and J by 4 bases, with 11 bases between them. Germline lookup yields CDR1 MNHEY and CDR2 SMNVEV (reference sequence). The CDR3 length is 13 residues. In nucleotides, the CDR3 is TGTGCCAGCAGTTCGCTGGGGGCGTACGAGCAGTACTTC. It encodes CASSSLGAYEQYF.

V usage is TRBV7-9 and J usage is TRBJ2-7; the D gene is possibly TRBD2 (5 bases). Germline V gene sequence: CDR1 SEHNR, CDR2 FQNEAQ (reference sequence). The CDR3 has 14 amino acids. The V end was cut by 2 bases, the J end by 3 bases, with 11 bases between. This CDR3 is CASSLRASIYEQYF. DNA of the CDR3: TGTGCCAGCAGCTTAAGGGCTAGCATCTACGAGCAGTACTTC.

This chain connects TRBV2 to TRBJ2-5, with 9 bases fitting TRBD2. Germline lookup yields CDR1 SNHLY and CDR2 FYNNEI. V lost 6 bases to trimming and J lost 5 bases; unmatched junction nucleotides: 4. This CDR3 is built from 13 residues. The CDR3 DNA reads TGTGCCAGCAGCCCGGGACTAGCCGAGACCCAGTACTTC. Its translation: CASSPGLAETQYF.

This clone was detected once. This sequence joins TRBV4-3 and TRBJ2-5; 11 nucleotides align to TRBD2. Per the germline V gene, CDR1 is LGHNA and CDR2 is YSLEER. V gave up 1 base and J gave up 4 bases; unmatched junction bases: 2. There are 15 residues in the CDR3. In nucleotides, the CDR3 is TGCGCCAGCAGCCAAGGAACTAGCGGGAGAGAGACCCAGTACTTC. Translated: CASSQGTSGRETQYF.

The chain carries TRBV10-3 and TRBJ2-7; 13 bases map to TRBD2. There are 16 residues in the CDR3. Germline V gene sequence: CDR1 ENHRY, CDR2 SYGVKD. V lost 5 bases to trimming and J lost 2 bases; unmatched junction nucleotides: 6. The DNA for the CDR3 is TGTGCCATCAGTACCGGACTAGCGGGAGATGCCTACGAGCAGTACTTC. It specifies CAISTGLAGDAYEQYF.

The chain uses TRBV11-2 and TRBJ1-3; 9 nucleotides line up with TRBD1. The trim removed 4 bases at V and 2 bases at J, leaving 9 bases unmatched. CDR1 is SGHAT and CDR2 is FQNNGV in the germline V gene. The CDR3 loop spans 17 amino acids. The CDR3 reads CASSWAPGQGPGNTIYF. CDR3 bases: TGTGCCAGCAGCTGGGCTCCGGGACAGGGTCCTGGAAACACCATATATTTT.